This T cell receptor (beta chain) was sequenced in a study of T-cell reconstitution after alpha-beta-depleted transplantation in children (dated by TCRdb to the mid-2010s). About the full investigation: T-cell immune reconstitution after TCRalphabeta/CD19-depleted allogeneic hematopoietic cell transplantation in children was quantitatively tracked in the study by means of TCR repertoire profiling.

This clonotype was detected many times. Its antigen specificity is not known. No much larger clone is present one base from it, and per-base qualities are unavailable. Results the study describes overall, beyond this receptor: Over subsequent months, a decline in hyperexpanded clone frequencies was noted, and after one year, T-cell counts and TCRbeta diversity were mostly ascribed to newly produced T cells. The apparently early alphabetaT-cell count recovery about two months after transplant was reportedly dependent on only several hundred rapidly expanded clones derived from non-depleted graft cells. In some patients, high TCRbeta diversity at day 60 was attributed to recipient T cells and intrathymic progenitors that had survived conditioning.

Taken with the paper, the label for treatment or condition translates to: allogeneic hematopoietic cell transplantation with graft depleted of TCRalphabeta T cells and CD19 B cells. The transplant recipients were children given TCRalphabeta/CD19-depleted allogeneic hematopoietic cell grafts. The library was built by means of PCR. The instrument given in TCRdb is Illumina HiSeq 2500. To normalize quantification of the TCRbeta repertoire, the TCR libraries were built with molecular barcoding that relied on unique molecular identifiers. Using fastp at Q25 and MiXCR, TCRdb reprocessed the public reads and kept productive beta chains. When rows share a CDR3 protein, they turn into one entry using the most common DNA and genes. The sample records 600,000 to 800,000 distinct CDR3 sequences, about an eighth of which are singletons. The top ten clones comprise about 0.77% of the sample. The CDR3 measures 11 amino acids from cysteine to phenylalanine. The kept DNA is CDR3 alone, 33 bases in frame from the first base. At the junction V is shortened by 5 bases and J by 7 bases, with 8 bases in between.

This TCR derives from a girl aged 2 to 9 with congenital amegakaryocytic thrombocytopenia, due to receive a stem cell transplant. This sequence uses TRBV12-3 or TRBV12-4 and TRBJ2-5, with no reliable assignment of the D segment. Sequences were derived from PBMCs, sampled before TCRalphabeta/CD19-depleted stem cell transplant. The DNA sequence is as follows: TGTGCCAGCAGTCCGGGTGGGACCCAGTACTTC. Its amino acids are CASSPGGTQYF.